These T cell receptor beta chains were read from a single sample in a study of shared clonotypes between healthy human individuals. Repertoires were generated with immunoSEQ multiplex PCR, while TCRdb's copy carries only in-frame clones and drops some. The sample consists of 2 million to 2.5 million clones, 92% of them appearing once. The sequencing input was naive CD4+ T cells from PBMCs. The receptors derive from a man younger than 30 in good health. Some clones in this sample may be carry-over from other donors' samples. CDR3s leave out the opening cysteine and the closing phenylalanine or tryptophan.

len: 14
j_gene: TRBJ1-3
v_gene: TRBV28
CDR3aa: ASGGTGIGTGNTIY

len: 13
j_gene: TRBJ2-1
v_gene: TRBV5-1
CDR3aa: ASSLIRVPDNEQF

len: 13
j_gene: TRBJ1-2
v_gene: TRBV6-5
CDR3aa: ASSYGPGTVNGYT

len: 12
j_gene: TRBJ2-7
v_gene: TRBV11-2
CDR3aa: ASSPRTGSYEQY

len: 12
j_gene: TRBJ2-2
v_gene: TRBV29-1
CDR3aa: SVLGAANTGELF

len: 17
j_gene: TRBJ2-2
v_gene: TRBV4-2
CDR3aa: ASSQGSASGRINTGELF

len: 15
j_gene: TRBJ2-3
v_gene: TRBV7-3
CDR3aa: ASSGVGTSFASDTQY

len: 14
j_gene: TRBJ2-5
v_gene: TRBV18
CDR3aa: ASALTGTSGQETQY

len: 14
j_gene: TRBJ2-3
v_gene: TRBV5-1
CDR3aa: ASSWMTSLKGDTQY

len: 10
j_gene: TRBJ1-2
v_gene: TRBV11-2
CDR3aa: ASSLDRSRYT

len: 13
j_gene: TRBJ2-7
v_gene: TRBV28
CDR3aa: ASSSVAGSRYEQY

len: 9
j_gene: TRBJ2-1
v_gene: TRBV25-1
CDR3aa: ATRGLDEQF

len: 17
j_gene: TRBJ2-2
v_gene: TRBV7-3
CDR3aa: ASSLKPPGLAEANGELF

len: 14
j_gene: TRBJ2-7
v_gene: TRBV5-1
CDR3aa: ASRQNPGTSGDEQY

len: 14
j_gene: TRBJ1-2
v_gene: TRBV5-6
CDR3aa: ASRHLLTGGRYGYT

len: 13
j_gene: TRBJ2-7
v_gene: TRBV7-2
CDR3aa: ASSPRDGTPYEQY

len: 13
j_gene: TRBJ2-7
v_gene: TRBV6-5
CDR3aa: ASTSAGGTVYEQY

len: 8
j_gene: TRBJ2-7
v_gene: TRBV6-1
CDR3aa: ASSDFEQY

len: 16
j_gene: TRBJ2-3
v_gene: TRBV5-1
CDR3aa: ASSPPLAGDGRADTQY

len: 13
j_gene: TRBJ2-7
v_gene: TRBV19
CDR3aa: ASRTADRGTGEQY

len: 11
j_gene: TRBJ2-1
v_gene: TRBV25-1
CDR3aa: ASSEWQVAEQF

len: 12
j_gene: TRBJ2-1
v_gene: TRBV7-2
CDR3aa: ATPSRDAHNEQF

len: 12
j_gene: TRBJ2-3
v_gene: TRBV28
CDR3aa: ASSLRPGTDTQY

len: 12
j_gene: TRBJ2-5
v_gene: TRBV28
CDR3aa: ASSLQQGLETQY

len: 13
j_gene: TRBJ1-2
v_gene: TRBV5-1
CDR3aa: ASSLVVGGAYGYT

len: 10
j_gene: TRBJ1-2
v_gene: TRBV28
CDR3aa: AIQGVYYGYT

len: 12
j_gene: TRBJ2-7
v_gene: TRBV14
CDR3aa: ASSPRLGPAEQY

len: 14
j_gene: TRBJ2-3
v_gene: TRBV4-1
CDR3aa: ASSQLASGSTDTQY

len: 10
j_gene: TRBJ2-1
v_gene: TRBV5-4
CDR3aa: ASSLDYNEQF

len: 11
j_gene: TRBJ2-5
v_gene: TRBV11-2
CDR3aa: ASSLGSSRGQY

len: 10
j_gene: TRBJ2-1
v_gene: TRBV27
CDR3aa: ASRGGGNEQF

len: 13
j_gene: TRBJ1-4
v_gene: TRBV7-6
CDR3aa: ASSSYRDSSEKLF

len: 10
j_gene: TRBJ2-1
v_gene: TRBV7-8
CDR3aa: ASSSDSNEQF

len: 13
j_gene: TRBJ1-1
v_gene: TRBV28
CDR3aa: ASSRRRGVNTEAF

len: 14
j_gene: TRBJ2-2
v_gene: TRBV7-3
CDR3aa: ASSLNAGALAGELF

len: 11
j_gene: TRBJ2-5
v_gene: TRBV27
CDR3aa: ASRGTNGKTQY

len: 12
j_gene: TRBJ1-1
v_gene: TRBV19
CDR3aa: ASSINGGRTEAF

len: 14
j_gene: TRBJ2-1
v_gene: TRBV28
CDR3aa: ASSLLAGVTYNEQF

len: 12
j_gene: TRBJ1-2
v_gene: TRBV6-5
CDR3aa: ASSRTGVDYGYT

len: 11
j_gene: TRBJ1-2
v_gene: TRBV9
CDR3aa: ASSVGTADGYT

len: 11
j_gene: TRBJ1-5
v_gene: TRBV6-6
CDR3aa: ASSRASNQPQH

len: 11
j_gene: TRBJ2-1
v_gene: TRBV29-1
CDR3aa: SVVGESYNEQF